This T cell receptor (beta chain) was observed in a study of tumor-infiltrating lymphocytes in primary liver carcinoma. Study-level information: Resecting the tumor surgically was how the patients' primary liver carcinoma was treated.

RNA isolated from unsorted whole blood supplied the blood RNA, with germline DNA also extracted. The ends lost 5 bases at V and 5 bases at J; junction bases unmatched: 10. The length of the CDR3 is 15 residues. CDR1 is MNHEY, CDR2 SVGAGI, per germline. The investigators made TCR beta cDNA from 400 to 500 ng total RNA, using a constant-region primer. Three nested multiplex PCR rounds, a slightly modified ARM-PCR method, built the TCR beta libraries. TRBV1-TRBV30 forward primers paired with a C-beta reverse primer were used in the first two PCR rounds, which ran approximately 10 cycles each. TCRdb re-called the multiplex PCR reads through MiXCR, storing one row per CDR3 protein. This table has a few hundred thousand distinct CDR3 sequences, around three fifths appearing once.

The material sequenced was peripheral blood. This receptor was taken from a woman in her twenties or thirties with primary liver carcinoma and hepatitis B virus infection. The rearrangement uses TRBV6-5 and TRBJ2-7; 9 bases are shared with TRBD2. CDR3 loop: CASSTASGMNHEQYF. CDR3 in DNA: TGTGCCAGCAGTACCGCTAGCGGGATGAACCACGAGCAGTACTTC.